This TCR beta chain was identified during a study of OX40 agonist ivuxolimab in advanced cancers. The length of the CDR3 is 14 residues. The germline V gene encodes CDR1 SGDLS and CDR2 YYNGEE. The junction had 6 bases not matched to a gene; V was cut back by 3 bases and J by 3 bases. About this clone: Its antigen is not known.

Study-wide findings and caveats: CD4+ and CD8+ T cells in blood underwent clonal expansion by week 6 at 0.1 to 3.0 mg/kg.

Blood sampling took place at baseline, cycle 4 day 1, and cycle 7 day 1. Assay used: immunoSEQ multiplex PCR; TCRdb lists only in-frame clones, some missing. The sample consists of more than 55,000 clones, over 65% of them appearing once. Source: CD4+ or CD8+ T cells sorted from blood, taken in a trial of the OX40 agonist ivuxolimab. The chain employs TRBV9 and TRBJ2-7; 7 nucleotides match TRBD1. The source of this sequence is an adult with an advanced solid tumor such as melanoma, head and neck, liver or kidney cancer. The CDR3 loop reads CASSAGQFNYEQYF. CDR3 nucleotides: TGTGCCAGCAGCGCGGGACAGTTTAACTACGAGCAGTACTTC.